These 20 T cell receptor beta chains were all obtained from the same sample, sequenced in a study of T cell repertoires in cytomegalovirus infection. TCRdb used MiXCR to reprocess the reads, holding one entry per CDR3 protein. The sample shows roughly 150,000 distinct CDR3 sequences, roughly a quarter of them seen only once. Sequencing was carried out using PBMCs. These receptor sequences come from a human donor in good health (CMV status not recorded). Some clones in this sample may be carry-over from other donors' samples.

The chain links TRBV20-1 to TRBJ1-1; 12 nucleotides match TRBD1. CDR3 length equals 15 residues. From germline, CDR1 is DFQATT and CDR2 SNEGSKA (reference sequence). Trimming at V came to 1 base and at J to 5 bases, leaving 5 bases not matched to a gene. CDR3 residues: CSARGGQGARTEAFF. The DNA for the CDR3 is TGCAGTGCTAGAGGGGGACAGGGGGCGCGAACTGAAGCTTTCTTT.

The chain links TRBV28 to TRBJ2-1; 10 bases are a match to TRBD2. This CDR3 region has 16 residues. Trimming took 6 bases from V and 4 from J; bases not matched to a gene: 9. Germline loops: CDR1 MDHEN, CDR2 SYDVKM. CDR3 amino acids: CASSSSGRPEYNEQFF. The CDR3 coding sequence is TGTGCCAGCAGCAGTAGCGGGAGGCCCGAATACAATGAGCAGTTCTTC.

This clonotype has more than one count but fewer than ten. The V call is TRBV18, the J call TRBJ1-2; D gene ambiguous. V shed 2 bases and J shed 0 bases, with 16 bases lying between them. The CDR3 covers 17 residues. Looked up from germline, CDR1 is KGHSH and CDR2 is LQKENI. In DNA form, the CDR3 reads TGTGCCAGCTCACCAACCTCAGGACTAACCTCTAACTATGGCTACACCTTC. Amino acids: CASSPTSGLTSNYGYTF.

This clonotype was seen just once. This sequence joins TRBV29-1 and TRBJ2-7, with D unresolved. Germline V gives CDR1 SQVTM, CDR2 ANQGSEA. The ends were cut back, 1 base at V and 7 bases at J, with 17 bases in the middle. This CDR3 spans 14 amino acids. CDR3 nucleotides: TGCAGCGTTGAAGGACGGCTACCGAAAGGGGAGCAGTACTTC. Encoded protein: CSVEGRLPKGEQYF.

The V gene is TRBV28, the J gene TRBJ1-1; 8 bases agree with TRBD1. Looked up from germline, CDR1 is MDHEN and CDR2 is SYDVKM. With 8 bases clipped from V and 1 base from J, the junction kept 3 bases outside the gene matches. This CDR3 is built from 13 residues. The CDR3 protein is CASPGTGNTEAFF. CDR3 coding DNA: TGTGCCAGCCCCGGGACAGGGAACACTGAAGCTTTCTTT.

V is TRBV13 and J is TRBJ2-7, with 8 bases aligning to TRBD1. Looked up from germline, CDR1 is PRHDT and CDR2 is FYEKMQ (reference sequence). The CDR3 has 15 amino acids. J lost 5 bases, V lost 4 bases, and 10 bases had no gene match. DNA for the CDR3: TGTGCCAGCAGCTCGACAGGGGAGGTTGCGAACGAGCAGTACTTC. It codes for CASSSTGEVANEQYF.

The chain couples TRBV12-3 or TRBV12-4 to TRBJ2-7; 7 bases are shared with TRBD2. The CDR3 spans 16 residues. V trimming: 6 bases; J trimming: 2 bases; junction bases outside the gene matches: 13. The CDR3 nucleotides are TGTGCCAGCAGGCCAGGTGGGGCGGGACTAACCTACGAGCAGTACTTC. It yields the protein CASRPGGAGLTYEQYF.

The table lists this clonotype with many counts. The V and J genes are TRBV5-1 and TRBJ2-1, with TRBD2 identical over 15 bases. The germline CDR1 and CDR2 sequences are SGHRS and YFSETQ. Trimming took 4 bases from V and 7 from J; bases not matched to a gene: 6. The CDR3 is 16 residues long. As DNA, the CDR3 is TGCGCCAGCAGCCCCCCGGGACTAGCGGGAGGTAATGAGCAGTTCTTC. Translation gives CASSPPGLAGGNEQFF.

This rearrangement joins TRBV20-1 to TRBJ1-6, with unresolved D. This CDR3 has 12 residues. V was shortened by 3 bases and J by 7 bases, with 7 bases between the two germline ends. Germline lookup yields CDR1 DFQATT and CDR2 SNEGSKA (reference sequence). The CDR3 spells CSASQNNSPLHF. The DNA of the CDR3 is TGCAGTGCTAGCCAAAACAATTCACCCCTCCACTTT.

This clonotype was detected ten times or more. This rearrangement joins TRBV7-3 to TRBJ2-1; D is perhaps TRBD1 (6 bases). V was pared by 0 bases and J by 7 bases, with 10 bases between. There are 14 residues in the CDR3. Germline CDR1 and CDR2: SGHTA and FQGTGA. The CDR3 loop is CASSLTTDRNEQFF. The CDR3 DNA sequence: TGTGCCAGCAGCTTAACGACGGACAGAAATGAGCAGTTCTTC.

The genes are TRBV30 and TRBJ1-5; D unresolved. CDR3 size: 13 residues. Between the trimmed V and J ends, which lost 3 bases and 2 bases, there was a span of 8 bases. The germline CDR1 and CDR2 sequences are GTSNPN and SVGIG (reference sequence). For the CDR3, the DNA is TGTGCCTGGAGGGGCGAAGGCAATCAGCCCCAGCATTTT. Its protein is CAWRGEGNQPQHF.

In regard to this clonotype: This may come from a read error, since a much larger clone is one base off. The V call is TRBV6-1, the J call TRBJ1-5; D is undetermined. Looked up from germline, CDR1 is MNHNS and CDR2 is SASEGT. This CDR3 spans 15 amino acids. The CDR3 here is CDTAPIGQVIEAQHF. The CDR3 DNA follows: TGTGACACCGCACCTATCGGGCAGGTGATAGAGGCCCAGCATTTT.

This chain links TRBV7-2 with TRBJ1-1; D gene unclear. Trimming took 2 bases from V and 2 from J, leaving 9 bases between them. Germline loops: CDR1 SGHTA, CDR2 FQGNSA. CDR3 size: 14 residues. The DNA for the CDR3 is TGTGCCAGCAGCTTAAATACAGCCAACACTGAAGCTTTCTTT. Translating gives CASSLNTANTEAFF.

The V call is TRBV6-2 or TRBV6-3, the J call TRBJ2-2; 8 positions agree with TRBD2. The germline gives CDR1 MNHEY, CDR2 SVGEGT. V trimming: 2 bases; J trimming: 2 bases; junction bases outside the gene matches: 10. The CDR3 runs 18 residues. CDR3 residues: CASSYPPGLGYNTGELFF. The CDR3 nucleotides are TGTGCCAGCAGTTACCCACCGGGACTAGGGTACAACACCGGGGAGCTGTTTTTT.

CDR3 DNA: TGTGCCAGCAGCCCCTGGGACACAGATACGCAGTATTTT. Translation gives CASSPWDTDTQYF. V gene TRBV7-9 combines with J gene TRBJ2-3; D unclear. The V gene lost 5 bases and the J gene lost 2 bases, with 8 bases spanning the gap. The CDR3 runs 13 residues. Germline assignment: CDR1 SEHNR and CDR2 FQNEAQ (reference sequence).

This clonotype showed up just a few times. This chain connects TRBV7-6 to TRBJ1-1, with D hard to call. V lost 5 bases and J 0 bases, leaving 7 bases between the germline ends. The length of the CDR3 is 13 residues. CDR1 SGHVS and CDR2 FNYEAQ come from the germline V gene. CDR3 sequence: CASSADLNTEAFF. For the CDR3, the DNA is TGTGCCAGCAGCGCGGACTTGAACACTGAAGCTTTCTTT.

A few counts support this clonotype. The chain uses TRBV18 and TRBJ2-3, with TRBD2 as a possible D gene (5 bases). Per the germline V gene, CDR1 is KGHSH and CDR2 is LQKENI. V lost 6 bases to trimming and J lost 4 bases, with 26 bases between them. The length of the CDR3 is 18 residues. CDR3: CASSPLEVGDFKADTQYF. The DNA for the CDR3 is TGTGCCAGCTCCCCTTTAGAAGTGGGAGACTTCAAGGCAGATACGCAGTATTTT.

The rearrangement joins TRBV14 to TRBJ1-2; TRBD1 aligns across 10 bases. CDR3 length equals 15 residues. The ends lost 4 bases at V and 2 bases at J; junction bases unmatched: 4. CDR1 and CDR2 (germline): SGHDN, FVKESK. The CDR3 reads CASSPGQGWNYGYTF. CDR3 nucleotide sequence: TGTGCCAGCAGCCCGGGACAGGGGTGGAACTATGGCTACACCTTC.

The chain couples TRBV27 to TRBJ1-1, with D perhaps TRBD1 (5 bases). The CDR3 spans 16 residues. The ends were cut back, 10 bases at V and 0 bases at J, with 21 bases in the middle. Germline V gives CDR1 MNHEY, CDR2 SMNVEV (reference sequence). CDR3 in DNA: TGTGCCACCTCACAGGAGGCCGGATTCTTGAACACTGAAGCTTTCTTT. It is translated as CATSQEAGFLNTEAFF.

The chain employs TRBV29-1 and TRBJ1-2; TRBD1 might be the D (6 bases). The CDR3 contains 17 residues. V gave up 7 bases and J gave up 0 bases, with 24 bases separating them. CDR1 is SQVTM and CDR2 is ANQGSEA in the germline V gene. The CDR3 nucleotides are TGCAGCGCCTGGGGGCCCGGGGGGGACATGTCTAACTATGGCTACACCTTC. It encodes CSAWGPGGDMSNYGYTF.